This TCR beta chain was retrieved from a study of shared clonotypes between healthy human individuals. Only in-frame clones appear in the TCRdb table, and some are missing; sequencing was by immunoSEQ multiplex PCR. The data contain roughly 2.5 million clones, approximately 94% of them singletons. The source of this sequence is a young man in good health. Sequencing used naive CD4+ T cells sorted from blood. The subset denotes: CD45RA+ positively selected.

CDR3 residues: CASSRVSSTDTQYF. Written as DNA, the CDR3 is TGTGCCAGCAGTAGGGTTTCTAGCACAGATACGCAGTATTTT. This chain uses TRBV2 with TRBJ2-3; D uncertain. The CDR3 extends over 14 amino acids. V was trimmed by 5 bases and J by 0 bases, leaving 9 bases between them. The germline V gene encodes CDR1 SNHLY and CDR2 FYNNEI.